This T cell receptor beta chain was found in a study of CD8+CD57+ T cells in acquired aplastic anemia. Study-level background: DNA per sorted CD4+ or CD8+ sample ranged about 0.17 to 27.4 ug, averaging roughly 3.2 ug.

Only patients with CD8+CD57+ cell expansion on flow cytometry were chosen for sequencing. All patients had severe acquired aplastic anemia. Regarding this clonotype: The target antigen is unknown.

The template for TCR beta VDJ and CDR3 sequence profiling was genomic DNA. TCRdb processed the reads anew with MiXCR; each CDR3 protein has one entry. Of 200,000 to 300,000 distinct CDR3 sequences listed, around 82% are singletons. Germline values: CDR1 SGHTA, CDR2 FQGTGA. The ends were cut back, 2 bases at V and 0 bases at J, with 4 bases in the middle. The CDR3 has 13 residues. Study results and caveats: Between the patient and control groups, CD8+ Simpson's diversity did not differ significantly. Both patients and controls carried the same twenty-nine CD8+ CDR3 sequences.

The chain uses TRBV7-3 and TRBJ2-5; D gene uncertain. Specimen: sorted CD4+, CD8+, or CD8+CD57+ T cells (not recorded which) from PBMCs. The receptor comes from a human donor with aplastic anemia. As DNA, the CDR3 is TGTGCCAGCAGCTTATTTGACCAAGAGACCCAGTACTTC. This encodes CASSLFDQETQYF.